This TCR beta chain was sequenced during a study of blood T cell repertoires in COVID-19. About the research overall: The cDNA or gDNA used as material had been derived from T cells, B-cell-depleted T cells, or PBMCs.

Study processing details: Amplification of reference gene primers provided the estimated nucleated cell counts. Method: immunoSEQ multiplex PCR; TCRdb's copy keeps in-frame clones and lacks some. V and J calls and clone size are copied from that table; D and trimming were computed from the DNA. The profile shows approximately 240,000 clones, over 90% of them singletons. This CDR3 is built from 17 residues. The germline V gene has CDR1 LNHDA and CDR2 SQIVND (reference sequence). Trimming shortened V by 4 bases and J by 0 bases, and 18 bases separated the two germline ends. Those enrolled in Seattle joined during active infection and were followed longitudinally afterward.

What was sequenced was peripheral blood. This chain uses TRBV19 with TRBJ1-2; D is perhaps TRBD1 (6 bases). The sequence was obtained from a young man with COVID-19, enrolled during active disease. CDR3 DNA: TGTGCCAGTAGTAACTCCAGGGGCACCCCTCCTAACTATGGCTACACCTTC. Amino acids: CASSNSRGTPPNYGYTF.